This T cell receptor (beta chain) was captured by sequencing in a study of T-cell memory formation after mild COVID-19. UMIs and sample barcodes were carried by the TCR alpha and TCR beta cDNA libraries that 5'RACE produced using constant-segment primers. TCRdb itself ran the 5' RACE reads through MiXCR, one entry per CDR3 protein. The sample has around 300,000 distinct CDR3 sequences, approximately 19% seen once; the top ten hold under 25%. The CDR3 length is 14 residues. V was trimmed by 2 bases and J by 4 bases, leaving 11 bases between them. Germline V CDR1 and CDR2: MGHRA, YSYEKL. Study conclusions and caveats: A second wave of clones peaked on day 37, and their SARS-CoV-2 specificity went unconfirmed. The study found balanced CD4/CD8 in clones contracting day 15 to 85 and a CD4+ lean in later expanders. The appearance of some responding clones in pre-infection memory suggested that cross-reactive memory joined.

A note on this clonotype: Its specificity is not known.

The TCR sequence derives from a man in his late teens or twenties who had mild COVID-19 (a few samples of this study predate the infection). Cell type and time point are not known. The chain uses TRBV4-1 and TRBJ1-2, with D unresolved. Sequencing input: PBMCs or a T cell subset sorted from them (not recorded which). For the CDR3, the DNA is TGCGCCAGCAGCCAAATGGTAGGAGCCTATGGCTACACCTTC. Translated, it gives CASSQMVGAYGYTF.